The clone carrying this T cell receptor (beta chain) was counted a few times. Antigen specificity is unknown. Only healthy Caucasians were included as donors. A universal primer site was created by template switching, with the cDNA bearing unique molecular identifiers. MiXCR, applied by TCRdb to the 5' RACE reads, yields one record per CDR3 protein. The data show some 1,600,000 distinct CDR3 sequences, 32% seen once. The data were taken from a study of identical twins. CDR3 length: 13 amino acids. Germline-derived CDR1 and CDR2 are DFQATT and SNEGSKA (reference sequence). V was pared by 3 bases and J by 3 bases, with 12 bases between. Broader study findings: Twin-shared out-of-frame alpha sequences were enriched for low generation probability.

Material for sequencing was cord blood. This receptor was identified in a newborn girl in good health. This rearrangement joins TRBV20-1 to TRBJ2-7, with D perhaps matching TRBD2 (5 bases). CDR3 DNA: TGCAGTGCTAGTTCAGCGGCATTCTACGAGCAGTACTTC. Its protein product is CSASSAAFYEQYF.